The clone carrying this TCR beta chain was found a few times. The data originate from a study of blood T cell repertoires in COVID-19. Across the whole study: Sample material is recorded as cDNA or gDNA derived from T cells, B-cell-depleted T cells, or PBMCs.

The germline V and J ends were trimmed by 2 bases and 8 bases, with 24 bases remaining between them. The CDR3 has 17 amino acids. Libraries were prepared by immunoSEQ multiplex PCR; TCRdb keeps only in-frame clonotypes and omits some of them. The profile shows roughly 220,000 clones, nearly 90% of them singletons. The source material was PBMCs or T cells enriched from blood (not recorded which). The source is a man younger than 40 who had been exposed to COVID-19. The chain employs TRBV23-1 and TRBJ1-2; no clear D gene. TRBV23-1 is designated an ORF whose function remains uncertain. The CDR3 loop reads CASSQRTSQGIQDGYTF. The CDR3 DNA is TGCGCCAGCAGTCAACGGACTTCGCAAGGGATACAAGACGGCTACACCTTC.